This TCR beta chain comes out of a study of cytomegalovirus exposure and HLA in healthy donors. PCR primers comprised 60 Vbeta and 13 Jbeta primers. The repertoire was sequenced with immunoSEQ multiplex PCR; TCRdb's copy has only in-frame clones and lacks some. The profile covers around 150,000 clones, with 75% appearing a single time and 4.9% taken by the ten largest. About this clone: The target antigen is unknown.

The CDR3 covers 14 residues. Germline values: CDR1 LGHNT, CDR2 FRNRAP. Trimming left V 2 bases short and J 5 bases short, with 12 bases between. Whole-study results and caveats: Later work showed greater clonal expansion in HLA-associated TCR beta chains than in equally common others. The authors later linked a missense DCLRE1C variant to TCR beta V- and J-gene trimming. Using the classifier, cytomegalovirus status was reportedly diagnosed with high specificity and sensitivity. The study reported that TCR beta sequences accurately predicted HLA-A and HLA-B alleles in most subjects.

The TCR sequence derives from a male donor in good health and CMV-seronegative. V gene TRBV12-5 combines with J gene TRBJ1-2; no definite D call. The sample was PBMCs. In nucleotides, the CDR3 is TGTGCTAGTGGTTTGCCCCCGGGTGAATATGGCTACACCTTC. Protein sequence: CASGLPPGEYGYTF.